This T cell receptor beta chain was captured by sequencing in a study of blood T cell repertoires in COVID-19. Across the study: The United States, Italy and Spain supplied acute and convalescent COVID-19 samples.

The method was immunoSEQ multiplex PCR; TCRdb's version includes in-frame clones alone and lacks a portion of them. Here the sample spans around 88,000 clones, about 88% being singletons. V shed 6 bases and J shed 2 bases, with 8 bases lying between them. Looked up from germline, CDR1 is MDHEN and CDR2 is SYDVKM. The CDR3 sequence is 13 residues long. The V call is TRBV28, the J call TRBJ1-5, with D uncertain. The sequence was collected from a woman aged 80 or over with acute or convalescent COVID-19. Specimen: peripheral blood. In DNA, the CDR3 is TGTGCCAGCAGGGGCCCGGGCAATCAGCCCCAGCATTTT. Its translation is CASRGPGNQPQHF.